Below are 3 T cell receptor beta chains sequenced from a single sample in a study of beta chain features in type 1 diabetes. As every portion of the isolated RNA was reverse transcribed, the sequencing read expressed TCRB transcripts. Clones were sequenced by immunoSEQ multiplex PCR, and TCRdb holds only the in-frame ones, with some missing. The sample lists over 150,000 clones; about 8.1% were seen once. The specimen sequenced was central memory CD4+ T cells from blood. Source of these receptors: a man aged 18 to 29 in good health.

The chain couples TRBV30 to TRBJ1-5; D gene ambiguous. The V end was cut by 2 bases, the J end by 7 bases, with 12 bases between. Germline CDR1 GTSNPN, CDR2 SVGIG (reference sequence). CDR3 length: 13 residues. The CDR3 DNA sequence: TGTGCCTGGAGTCGCGGGTTGGAGCAGCCCCAGCATTTT. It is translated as CAWSRGLEQPQHF.

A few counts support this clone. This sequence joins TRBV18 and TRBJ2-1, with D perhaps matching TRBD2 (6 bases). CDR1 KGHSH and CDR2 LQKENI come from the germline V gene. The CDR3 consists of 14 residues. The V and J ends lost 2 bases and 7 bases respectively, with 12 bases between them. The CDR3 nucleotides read TGTGCCAGCTCACCAAGGGACTTCAGGAATGAGCAGTTCTTC. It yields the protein CASSPRDFRNEQFF.

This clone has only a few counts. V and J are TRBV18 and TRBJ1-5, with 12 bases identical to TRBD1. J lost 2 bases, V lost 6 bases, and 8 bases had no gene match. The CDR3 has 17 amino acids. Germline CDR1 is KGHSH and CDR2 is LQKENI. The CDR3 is CASSPGQGAGGNQPQHF. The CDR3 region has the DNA TGTGCCAGCTCCCCGGGACAGGGGGCGGGGGGCAATCAGCCCCAGCATTTT.